This T cell receptor beta chain was recorded in a study of CD8+CD57+ T cells in acquired aplastic anemia. Study-level background: Healthy donor CD4+ cell samples had a mean of roughly 9.9 million reads. Overall study results and limits: CD8+ Simpson's diversity in patients was not significantly different from that in controls. More than 25 was the count of CD8+ CDR3 sequences that patients shared with controls.

J was trimmed by 4 bases and V by 1 base; bases with no gene match: 1. Per germline, CDR1 DFQATT and CDR2 SNEGSKA (reference sequence). The CDR3 runs 13 residues. As to this clonotype: The antigen is unknown.

TCR beta VDJ and CDR3 profiling used genomic DNA as template. TCRdb re-derived calls from the reads in MiXCR, one entry per CDR3 protein. The table lists 150,000 to 200,000 distinct CDR3 sequences, 60% to 70% of them singletons. The sample taken for sequencing was sorted CD4+, CD8+, or CD8+CD57+ T cells (not recorded which) from PBMCs. The chain employs TRBV20-1 and TRBJ2-3; the match to TRBD2 covers 8 bases. The TCR sequence derives from a human donor in good health. The CDR3 nucleotides read TGCAGTGCTAGAGGGGGACTAGCAGATACGCAGTATTTT. It yields the protein CSARGGLADTQYF.